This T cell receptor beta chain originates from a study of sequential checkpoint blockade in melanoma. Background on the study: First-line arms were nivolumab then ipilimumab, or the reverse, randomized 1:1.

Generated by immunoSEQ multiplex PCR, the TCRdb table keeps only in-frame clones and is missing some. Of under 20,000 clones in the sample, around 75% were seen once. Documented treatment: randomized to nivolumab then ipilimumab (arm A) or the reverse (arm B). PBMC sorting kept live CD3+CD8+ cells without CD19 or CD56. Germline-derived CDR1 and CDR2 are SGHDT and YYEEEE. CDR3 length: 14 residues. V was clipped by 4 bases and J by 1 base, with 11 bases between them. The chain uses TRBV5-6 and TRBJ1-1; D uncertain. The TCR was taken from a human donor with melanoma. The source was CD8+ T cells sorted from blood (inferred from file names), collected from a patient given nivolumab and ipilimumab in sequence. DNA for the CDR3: TGTGCCAGCAGCACCAACCGACAGAACACTGAAGCTTTCTTT. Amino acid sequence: CASSTNRQNTEAFF. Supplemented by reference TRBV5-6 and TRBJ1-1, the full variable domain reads DAGVTQSPTHLIKTRGQQVTLRCSPKSGHDTVSWYQQALGQGPQFIFQYYEEEERQRGNFPDRFSGHQFPNYSSELNVNALLLGDSALYLCASSTNRQNTEAFFGQGTRLTVV.